This TCR beta chain was obtained from a study of T cells in Graves' hyperthyroidism and ophthalmopathy (dated by TCRdb to the late 2010s). Turning to the overall study: Peripheral blood samples were taken at initial diagnosis, before any treatment was given. To identify TCR V-J signatures that set the groups apart, the researchers used a discovery cohort of more than 95 patients, made up of 40 to 45 with Graves' ophthalmopathy and some 56 with stable Graves' hyperthyroidism. An independent validation cohort of some 18 hyperthyroidism patients and more than 15 patients who later progressed to ophthalmopathy tested prospective prediction of ophthalmopathy. The roughly 90 discovery patients were divided at random into training and test sets in a 7:3 ratio. Thyroid tissue and blood T-cell repertoires from several Graves' hyperthyroidism patients were also compared in the study. Once sampling was done, hyperthyroidism patients were given methimazole at a starting dose of 30 mg daily, whereas ophthalmopathy patients were given high-dose intravenous methylprednisolone. The paper reports TCR Vbeta CDR3 sequencing of roughly 140 peripheral blood samples: over 40 ophthalmopathy, some 80 hyperthyroidism and about 17 progressor patients.

The TCR beta CDR3 regions were amplified from the RNA transcripts. For the first round of RT-PCR on the TCR CDR3, the HTBI primer set was used together with the Qiagen OneStep RT-PCR kit. Libraries were constructed in a second round of multiplex PCR, after which size selection and purification were carried out. Sequencing of the libraries was done on an Illumina HiSeq2000 using paired-end 100 bp reads. As for the original processing: SOAPnuke was used to process the raw data, throwing out any read that contained adapters or uncalled bases, had a mean Phred below 15, or lacked an exact constant-primer or identifier match. High-quality paired reads were merged with COPE v1.2.5, and unique nucleotide sequences were defined as clonotypes. MiTCR v1.1 was used to align the clonotypes against IMGT TRBV, TRBD and TRBJ reference segments. Analysis was restricted to V-J combinations with a frequency above 0.0001, which covered over 98% of repertoires. A TCS score was defined as the ratio of F50 (clonal expansion) to E x V (chaos), with BLOSUM62-based TCRdist applied between CDR3 peptides within each V-J. Welch's t-statistics and random forest reduced 500 to 550 V-J features to fewer than 15, which were used in a naive Bayes classifier (R e1071). TCRdb's own reprocessing of the public reads used fastp at Q25 and MiXCR and kept productive beta chains. Under each unique CDR3 protein, matching rows form one entry showing the most common genes and DNA. None of the V and J calls come from the authors' own analysis; TCRdb made them. This sample is represented by 310,000 or so distinct CDR3 sequences; about 18% of them were singletons. The ten largest make up over 50% of the sample.

This clonotype was seen many times. The antigen this receptor binds is unknown. Qualities for individual bases were not recorded, and no much larger clone is one base off. Including the terminal cysteine and phenylalanine, the CDR3 comprises 12 residues. The sequence is cut down to CDR3 DNA, 36 bases in frame from base 1. CDR1 and CDR2 (SGHDT, YYEEEE) derive from the germline V gene. Trimming removed 4 bases from V and 6 bases from J, leaving 11 bases between the germline ends. Moderately to severely active disease, a Clinical Activity Score of at least 3, a NOSPECS grade of at least 4, and a duration under 3 months were present in ophthalmopathy patients. Any patient with an uncontrolled infection, another autoimmune disease, pregnancy or lactation was excluded. Diagnoses were based on clinical symptoms, serum thyroxine and TRAb, thyroid ultrasound and orbital computed tomography. PBMCs were isolated from 10 ml of fresh peripheral blood by Ficoll-Paque density gradient centrifugation. Total RNA was extracted with Trizol reagent, and quality was checked on an Agilent 2100 Bioanalyzer.

The paper's findings and limits, for the study overall: In cross-validation, a model built on a 13 V-J signature told ophthalmopathy apart from stable hyperthyroidism with roughly 87% sensitivity and about 81% specificity, and in testing the same model reached 80%/75%. Sample size was not statistically predetermined, and investigators were not blinded to group allocation. In validation, the model predicted progression to ophthalmopathy a median of around six months before onset, with 70% to 71% sensitivity and about 72% specificity. Most expanded thyroid clonotypes (frequency above 0.001) were also found in blood, which suggests that blood repertoires may mirror thyroid immune responses.

The rearranged chain carries TRBV5-6 and TRBJ2-7, with no confident D gene call. Sequencing was carried out using blood. The receptor's source is a woman aged 60-70 years with Graves' ophthalmopathy. The CDR3 reads as follows: CASSIFPREQYF. In nucleotide form, the sequence is TGTGCCAGCAGCATCTTTCCCCGCGAGCAGTACTTC.